These T cell receptor beta chains were read from a single sample in a study of control samples from healthy donors and cancer patients. The repertoire was sequenced with immunoSEQ multiplex PCR; TCRdb's copy has only in-frame clones and lacks some. The sample includes 100,000 to 150,000 clones, roughly nine tenths of them seen just once. Sequencing used blood. Receptors were obtained from a woman aged 18-29 years in good health. The CDR3 runs from the conserved cysteine through the conserved F or W. The D gene is left open where the match is weak. A row's size may be missing; if present it is once, few, many or a size class.

clone size	D gene	V gene	CDR3 length	J gene	CDR3 DNA	CDR3 protein
.	.	TRBV7-2	15	TRBJ2-7	TGTGCCAGCAGCTTAATTTTTAGCAGTACCTACGAGCAGTACTTC	CASSLIFSSTYEQYF
once	TRBD1	TRBV5-4	14	TRBJ2-7	TGTGCCAGCAGCCCGGGACAGGACTCCTACGAGCAGTACTTC	CASSPGQDSYEQYF
many	TRBD1	TRBV7-2	16	TRBJ1-3	TGTGCCAGCAGCTCCCGGACAGGGGGCCTGGGAAACACCATATATTTT	CASSSRTGGLGNTIYF
.	.	TRBV4-3	14	TRBJ2-7	TGCGCCAGCAGCCAAGATCCGGGGCCCTACGAGCAGTACTTC	CASSQDPGPYEQYF
.	TRBD2	TRBV6-6	15	TRBJ2-1	TGTGCCAGCAGTTACCTAAACGCGGGGGGCTATGAGCAGTTCTTC	CASSYLNAGGYEQFF
.	TRBD2	TRBV5-3	17	TRBJ2-2	TGTGCCAGAAGCTTGGCTGGCGGGGGAGCGAACACCGGGGAGCTGTTTTTT	CARSLAGGGANTGELFF
.	TRBD1	TRBV18	14	TRBJ1-2	TGTGCCAGCACCTCCCCGACAGGGGCTAGCGGCTACACCTTC	CASTSPTGASGYTF
.	.	TRBV4-1	13	TRBJ2-7	TGCGCCAGCAGCCAAGACAGAATTTACGAGCAGTACTTC	CASSQDRIYEQYF
.	.	TRBV30	14	TRBJ2-5	TGTGCCTGGAGTGGTAGGGGGATAGGAGAGACCCAGTACTTC	CAWSGRGIGETQYF
.	.	TRBV5-4	15	TRBJ1-4	TGTGCCAGCAGCTCGCTACAGACCCCTAATGAAAAACTGTTTTTT	CASSSLQTPNEKLFF
.	.	TRBV5-6	14	TRBJ2-5	TGTGCCAGCAGCTACTGGGGAGAGGAAGAGACCCAGTACTTC	CASSYWGEEETQYF